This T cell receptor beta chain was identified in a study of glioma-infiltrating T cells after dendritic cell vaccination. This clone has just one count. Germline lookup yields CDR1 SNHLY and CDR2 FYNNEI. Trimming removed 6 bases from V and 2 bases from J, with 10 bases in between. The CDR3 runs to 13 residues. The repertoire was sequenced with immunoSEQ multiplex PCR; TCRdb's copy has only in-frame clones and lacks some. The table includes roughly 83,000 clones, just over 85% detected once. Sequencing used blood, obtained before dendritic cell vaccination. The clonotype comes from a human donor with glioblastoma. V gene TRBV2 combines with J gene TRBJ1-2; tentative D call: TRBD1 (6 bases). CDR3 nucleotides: TGTGCCAGCAGGAGGACAGTAAACTATGGCTACACCTTC. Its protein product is CASRRTVNYGYTF.